These 19 T cell receptor beta chains were sequenced from one sample in a study of T cells after somatic rescue of genetic block. Sequenced by immunoSEQ multiplex PCR; TCRdb stores in-frame clones only, minus some. The profile shows about 68,000 clones, roughly 90% of them singletons. The sequenced material came from peripheral blood mononuclear cells (PBMCs). The receptors originated from a man in his forties.

V gene TRBV30 combines with J gene TRBJ1-2; no reliable D call. From germline, CDR1 is GTSNPN and CDR2 SVGIG (reference sequence). V lost 2 bases, J lost 8 bases, and 15 bases lay in between. CDR3 length equals 13 residues. The CDR3 sequence: CAWSIRAGSGYTF. CDR3 coding DNA: TGTGCCTGGAGTATCCGTGCGGGGTCCGGCTACACCTTC. The complete variable domain, with remaining parts taken from reference TRBV30 and TRBJ1-2, reads SQTIHQWPATLVQPVGSPLSLECTVEGTSNPNLYWYRQAAGRGLQLLFYSVGIGQISSEVPQNLSASRPQDRQFILSSKKLLLSDSGFYLCAWSIRAGSGYTFGSGTRLTVV.

The chain joins TRBV21-1 to TRBJ1-5. TRBV21-1 is reported as a pseudogene. This CDR3 spans 22 amino acids. CDR3 loop: CASSARQTATVRDRNSNQPQHF. The CDR3 DNA sequence: TGTGCCAGCAGCGCACGACAAACAGCGACAGTCCGGGACCGGAATAGCAATCAGCCCCAGCATTTT.

The chain is built from TRBV5-6 and TRBJ1-6; perhaps TRBD1 as D (5 bases). Germline V gene data show CDR1 as SGHDT and CDR2 as YYEEEE. V lost 4 bases and J 6 bases, leaving 14 bases between the germline ends. The CDR3 has 15 residues. CDR3 loop: CASSPRPGSNSPLHF. As DNA, the CDR3 is TGTGCCAGCAGCCCTCGGCCAGGGAGTAATTCACCCCTCCACTTT.

The rearrangement uses TRBV7-2 and TRBJ1-3, with TRBD1 as a possible D gene (6 bases). Germline CDR1 SGHTA, CDR2 FQGNSA. This CDR3 is 16 amino acids long. The V gene lost 2 bases and the J gene lost 3 bases, with 14 bases spanning the gap. The CDR3 region is CASSLISPRGGNTIYF. In DNA, the CDR3 is TGTGCCAGCAGCTTAATTTCACCCAGGGGTGGAAACACCATATATTTT. Full variable domain (rest looked up from reference TRBV7-2 and TRBJ1-3): GAGVSQSPSNKVTEKGKDVELRCDPISGHTALYWYRQSLGQGLEFLIYFQGNSAPDKSGLPSDRFSAERTGGSVSTLTIQRTQQEDSAVYLCASSLISPRGGNTIYFGEGSWLTVV.

The chain recombines TRBV6-6 with TRBJ2-3; D gene uncertain. V dropped 6 bases and J dropped 1 base, with 11 bases sitting between them. Germline assignment: CDR1 MNHNY and CDR2 SVGAGI (reference sequence). CDR3 size: 14 residues. CDR3 nucleotides: TGTGCCAGCAGCGACCGCGCAGGCACAGATACGCAGTATTTT. Translated, it gives CASSDRAGTDTQYF.

The chain recombines TRBV6-1 with TRBJ2-3, with a weak D call TRBD2 (6 bases). Looked up from germline, CDR1 is MNHNS and CDR2 is SASEGT. The CDR3 extends over 17 amino acids. V lost 1 base to trimming and J lost 2 bases, with 16 bases between them. The CDR3 spells CASSEVVGGLDTDTQYF. CDR3 DNA sequence: TGTGCCAGCAGTGAAGTAGTGGGGGGACTTGACACAGATACGCAGTATTTT.

This clone was seen a single time. This rearrangement joins TRBV7-2 to TRBJ1-1; D is possibly TRBD1 (5 bases). CDR3 size: 16 residues. The germline gives CDR1 SGHTA, CDR2 FQGNSA. The germline V and J ends were trimmed by 4 bases and 0 bases, with 15 bases remaining between them. CDR3 nucleotide sequence: TGTGCCAGCAGCTGGGGGTGGGTCAGAATGAACACTGAAGCTTTCTTT. Its translation is CASSWGWVRMNTEAFF.

V and J are TRBV7-8 and TRBJ1-6; TRBD1 matches at 7 bases. Germline V lookup: CDR1 SGHVS, CDR2 FQNEAQ. The J segment lost 8 bases and the V segment lost 1 base, leaving 14 bases of the junction unmatched. CDR3 length equals 18 residues. This chain's CDR3 is CASSLGRVRGVNYSPLHF. The DNA for the CDR3 is TGTGCCAGCAGCTTAGGACGGGTCAGGGGGGTAAACTATTCACCCCTCCACTTT.

The chain carries TRBV7-9 and TRBJ2-5; no reliable D call. The CDR3 extends over 15 amino acids. The V and J ends lost 5 bases and 2 bases respectively, with 15 bases between them. Germline values: CDR1 SEHNR, CDR2 FQNEAQ (reference sequence). CDR3: CASSAPFPAQETQYF. The CDR3 nucleotides are TGTGCCAGCAGCGCTCCGTTTCCAGCTCAAGAGACCCAGTACTTC.

This chain links TRBV4-1 with TRBJ2-3, with D maybe TRBD2 (5 bases). The CDR3 length is 18 residues. Germline V gene sequence: CDR1 MGHRA, CDR2 YSYEKL. Trimming removed 0 bases at V and 2 bases at J, with 18 bases between. CDR3 region: CASSQEKPAVQPTDTQYF. The CDR3, as DNA: TGCGCCAGCAGCCAAGAGAAACCAGCGGTTCAACCCACAGATACGCAGTATTTT.

The rearrangement joins TRBV30 to TRBJ2-7; TRBD1 is a possible D gene (5 bases). The germline gives CDR1 GTSNPN, CDR2 SVGIG (reference sequence). V lost 7 bases and J 3 bases, leaving 10 bases between the germline ends. The CDR3 sequence is 11 residues long. The CDR3 is CASMDNYEQYF. CDR3 in DNA: TGTGCCTCCATGGACAACTACGAGCAGTACTTC.

The rearrangement joins TRBV6-4 to TRBJ2-2; 7 nucleotides agree with TRBD1. The CDR3 loop spans 16 amino acids. Germline V CDR1 and CDR2: MRHNA, SNTAGT. The ends lost 0 bases at V and 4 bases at J; junction bases unmatched: 5. The CDR3 bases are TGTGCCAGCAGTGACTCGAAGGCAGGGGGCACCGGGGAGCTGTTTTTT. Its protein is CASSDSKAGGTGELFF.

J is TRBJ2-1 and V is TRBV7-9; TRBD1 matches at 8 bases. Trimming took 1 base from V and 4 from J; bases not matched to a gene: 3. This CDR3 contains 15 residues. Germline lookup yields CDR1 SEHNR and CDR2 FQNEAQ (reference sequence). CDR3 residues: CASSLVGQGYNEQFF. The CDR3 DNA sequence: TGTGCCAGCAGCTTAGTCGGACAGGGATACAATGAGCAGTTCTTC.

The chain joins TRBV19 to TRBJ1-3; 7 positions agree with TRBD1. The CDR3 has 14 amino acids. V was pared by 8 bases and J by 0 bases, with 4 bases of the junction left unmatched. Germline V lookup: CDR1 LNHDA, CDR2 SQIVND (reference sequence). The CDR3 DNA reads as TGTGCCAGTTTCTGGGACAGCTCTGGAAACACCATATATTTT. Amino acids: CASFWDSSGNTIYF.

The chain employs TRBV13 and TRBJ1-4; TRBD1 aligns across 10 bases. Germline V gene data show CDR1 as PRHDT and CDR2 as FYEKMQ (reference sequence). The CDR3 is made up of 15 amino acids. V shed 5 bases, J shed 8 bases, and the junction held 8 bases outside the gene matches. The chain's CDR3 is CASSVDRGRQEKLFF. Written as DNA, the CDR3 is TGTGCCAGCAGCGTCGACAGGGGGCGACAGGAAAAACTGTTTTTT.

The chain uses TRBV30 and TRBJ1-3; D not resolved. The CDR3 spans 14 residues. Germline CDR1 is GTSNPN and CDR2 is SVGIG (reference sequence). With 1 base removed from V and 0 bases from J, the gap between germline ends came to 7 bases. The CDR3 protein is CAWSDMPSGNTIYF. In DNA, the CDR3 is TGTGCCTGGAGTGACATGCCCTCTGGAAACACCATATATTTT.

CDR3 amino acids: CASSQQGVNQPQHF. The CDR3 bases are TGTGCCAGCAGCCAACAGGGGGTGAATCAGCCCCAGCATTTT. The chain links TRBV5-6 to TRBJ1-5; 8 nucleotides agree with TRBD1. The trim removed 4 bases at V and 4 bases at J, leaving 4 bases unmatched. This CDR3 is 14 amino acids long. From germline, CDR1 is SGHDT and CDR2 YYEEEE. Based on the CDR3 plus reference TRBV5-6 and TRBJ1-5, the full variable domain is DAGVTQSPTHLIKTRGQQVTLRCSPKSGHDTVSWYQQALGQGPQFIFQYYEEEERQRGNFPDRFSGHQFPNYSSELNVNALLLGDSALYLCASSQQGVNQPQHFGDGTRLSIL.

V is TRBV19 and J is TRBJ1-5, with D unresolved. Germline values: CDR1 LNHDA, CDR2 SQIVND (reference sequence). V lost 7 bases, J lost 0 bases, and 13 bases lay in between. The CDR3 extends over 15 amino acids. The CDR3: CASTLDGYSNQPQHF. The CDR3 DNA sequence: TGTGCCAGTACCCTAGACGGTTATAGCAATCAGCCCCAGCATTTT.

V is TRBV6-5 and J is TRBJ2-3; D call uncertain. The V and J ends lost 6 bases and 2 bases respectively, with 9 bases between them. The CDR3 is made up of 13 amino acids. Germline V CDR1 and CDR2: MNHEY, SVGAGI. The CDR3 nucleotides read TGTGCCAGCAGGGGCTCAATCACAGATACGCAGTATTTT. Translated: CASRGSITDTQYF.